Listed here are 9 T cell receptor beta chains from one sample, sequenced in a study of regulatory T cells in long-lasting Graves disease. CDR3 regions were amplified by Arm-PCR using iRepertoire HTBI primers to build TCR beta libraries. TCRdb itself ran the multiplex PCR reads through MiXCR, one entry per CDR3 protein. The top ten hold 9% to 15% of the sample, which has fewer than 500,000 distinct CDR3 sequences, about 17% seen once. Time point denoted: newly diagnosed GD, antithyroid drugs for less than 3 months. Construction of the TCR library relied on RNA isolated from PBMCs. These data also featured in a second study, about T cells in Graves' hyperthyroidism and ophthalmopathy.

The source material was peripheral blood mononuclear cells (PBMCs), sampled at new diagnosis, from a patient treated with antithyroid drugs. Every receptor here comes from a man aged 35-49 years with Graves disease.

This clonotype was found many times. The chain recombines TRBV5-1 with TRBJ1-4; D is undetermined. V lost 2 bases and J 7 bases, leaving 6 bases between the germline ends. There are 12 residues in the CDR3. Germline V lookup: CDR1 SGHRS, CDR2 YFSETQ. CDR3 sequence reads: CASSFVGEKLFF. The CDR3 DNA follows: TGCGCCAGCAGCTTCGTCGGTGAAAAACTGTTTTTT.

This clonotype has at least ten counts. V and J are TRBV5-1 and TRBJ2-1, with 10 nucleotides matching TRBD2. This CDR3 comprises 16 residues. The junction had 8 bases not matched to a gene; V was cut back by 0 bases and J by 8 bases. From germline, CDR1 is SGHRS and CDR2 YFSETQ. This chain's CDR3 is CASSLASAGGRDEQFF. The CDR3 coding sequence is TGCGCCAGCAGCTTGGCCTCAGCGGGAGGGCGCGATGAGCAGTTCTTC.

The rearrangement uses TRBV15 and TRBJ2-3; TRBD2 matches at 8 bases. Germline-derived CDR1 and CDR2 are LNHNV and YYDKDF (reference sequence). The CDR3 spans 15 residues. Losses at the gene ends were 0 bases for V and 2 bases for J; bases not matched to a gene: 1. CDR3 in amino acids: CATSRELADTDTQYF. CDR3 sequence (DNA): TGTGCCACCAGCAGAGAACTAGCGGACACAGATACGCAGTATTTT.

This clonotype was seen more than once but under ten times. The chain recombines TRBV7-9 with TRBJ2-3, with TRBD2 identical over 14 bases. V shed 8 bases, J shed 7 bases, and the junction held 2 bases outside the gene matches. Germline V gene data show CDR1 as SEHNR and CDR2 as FQNEAQ (reference sequence). CDR3 length equals 13 residues. The CDR3 DNA reads as TGTGCCAGCGGACTAGCGGGGGGCCATACGCAGTATTTT. This encodes CASGLAGGHTQYF.

This clonotype was seen many times. The gene calls are TRBV6-5 and TRBJ2-2; 8 bases align to TRBD2. Germline V gives CDR1 MNHEY, CDR2 SVGAGI. This CDR3 comprises 16 residues. Trimming removed 0 bases from V and 1 base from J; junction bases left unmatched: 1. The CDR3 DNA follows: TGTGCCAGCAGTTACTCGACTAGCGTGAACACCGGGGAGCTGTTTTTT. It is translated as CASSYSTSVNTGELFF.

This chain connects TRBV28 to TRBJ2-7; 11 positions match TRBD2. V was pared by 5 bases and J by 4 bases, with 4 bases of the junction left unmatched. Germline V CDR1 and CDR2: MDHEN, SYDVKM. This CDR3 spans 14 amino acids. The CDR3 DNA is TGTGCCAGCAGTCTAGCGGGAGGAATTTACGAGCAGTACTTC. Its translation: CASSLAGGIYEQYF.

This clonotype was observed at least ten times. V and J are TRBV27 and TRBJ2-1; 11 bases are a match to TRBD2. CDR1 is MNHEY and CDR2 is SMNVEV in the germline V gene (reference sequence). This CDR3 is built from 14 residues. V was pared by 11 bases and J by 4 bases, with 7 bases of the junction left unmatched. CDR3: CASRGLAVYNEQFF. CDR3 DNA sequence: TGTGCCTCCCGGGGACTAGCGGTATACAATGAGCAGTTCTTC.

This clonotype occurred a few times. The rearrangement uses TRBV29-1 and TRBJ2-3; tentative D call: TRBD1 (5 bases). The CDR3 has 12 residues. Germline CDR1 SQVTM, CDR2 ANQGSEA. Trimming took 5 bases from V and 4 from J, leaving 10 bases between them. CDR3 DNA sequence: TGCAGCGTTTTGGGGCCACCAGATACGCAGTATTTT. Protein sequence: CSVLGPPDTQYF.

In this sample, this clonotype turned up a few times. Since a much larger clone is just one base distant, this may be a read error. The chain is built from TRBV2 and TRBJ2-3; tentative D call: TRBD2 (6 bases). The CDR3 is 17 residues long. Trimming left V 10 bases short and J 5 bases short, with 28 bases between. Germline V gives CDR1 SNHLY, CDR2 FYNNEI. CDR3 sequence reads: CATTVRGSGRREDTQYF. CDR3 DNA sequence: TGTGCCACCACAGTGAGGGGTAGCGGACGCCGAGAAGATACGCAGTATTTT.